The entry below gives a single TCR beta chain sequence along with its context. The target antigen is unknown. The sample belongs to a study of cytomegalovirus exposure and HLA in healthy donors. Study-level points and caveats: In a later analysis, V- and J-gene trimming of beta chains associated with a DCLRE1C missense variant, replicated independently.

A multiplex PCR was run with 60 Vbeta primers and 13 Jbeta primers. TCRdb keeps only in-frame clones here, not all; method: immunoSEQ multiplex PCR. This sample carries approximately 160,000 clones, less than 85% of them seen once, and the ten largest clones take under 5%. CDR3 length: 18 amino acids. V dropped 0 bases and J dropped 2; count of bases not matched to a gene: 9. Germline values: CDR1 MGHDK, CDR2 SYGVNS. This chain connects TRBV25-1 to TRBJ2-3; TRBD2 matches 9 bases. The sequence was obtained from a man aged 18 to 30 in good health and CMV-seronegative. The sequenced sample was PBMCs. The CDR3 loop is CASSEYLVAGAVTDTQYF. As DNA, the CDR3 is TGTGCCAGCAGTGAATATCTGGTAGCGGGGGCCGTCACAGATACGCAGTATTTT.